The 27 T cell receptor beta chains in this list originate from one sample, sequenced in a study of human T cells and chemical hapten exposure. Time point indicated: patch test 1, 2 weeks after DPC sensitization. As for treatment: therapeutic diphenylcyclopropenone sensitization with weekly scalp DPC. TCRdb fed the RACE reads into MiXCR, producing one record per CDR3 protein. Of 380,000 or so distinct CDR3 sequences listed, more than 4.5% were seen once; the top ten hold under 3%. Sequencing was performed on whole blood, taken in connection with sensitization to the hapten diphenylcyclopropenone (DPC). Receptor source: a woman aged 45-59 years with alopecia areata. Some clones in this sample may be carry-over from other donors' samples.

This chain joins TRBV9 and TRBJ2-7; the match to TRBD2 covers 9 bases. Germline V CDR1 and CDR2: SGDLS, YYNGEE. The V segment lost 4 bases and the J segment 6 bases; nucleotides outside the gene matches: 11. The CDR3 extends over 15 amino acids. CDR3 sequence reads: CASSQGSGLAFEQYF. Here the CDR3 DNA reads TGTGCCAGCAGCCAGGGTTCGGGACTAGCTTTCGAGCAGTACTTC.

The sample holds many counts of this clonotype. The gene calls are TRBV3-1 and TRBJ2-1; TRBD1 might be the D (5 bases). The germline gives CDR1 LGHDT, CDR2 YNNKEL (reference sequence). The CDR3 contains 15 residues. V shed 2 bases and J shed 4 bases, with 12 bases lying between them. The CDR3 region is CASSQRQGIYNEQFF. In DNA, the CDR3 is TGTGCCAGCAGCCAACGGCAGGGAATTTACAATGAGCAGTTCTTC.

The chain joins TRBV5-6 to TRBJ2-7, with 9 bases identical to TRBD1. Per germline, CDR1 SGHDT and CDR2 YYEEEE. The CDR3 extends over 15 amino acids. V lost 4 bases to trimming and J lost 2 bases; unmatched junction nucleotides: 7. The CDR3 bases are TGTGCCAGCAGCCCGGGGACAGGGCCGGCCTACGAGCAGTACTTC. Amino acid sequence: CASSPGTGPAYEQYF.

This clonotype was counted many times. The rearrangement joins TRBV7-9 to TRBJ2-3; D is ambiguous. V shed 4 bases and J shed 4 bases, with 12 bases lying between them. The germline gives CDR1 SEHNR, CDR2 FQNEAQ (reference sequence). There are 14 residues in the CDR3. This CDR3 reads CASSYEDDPDTQYF. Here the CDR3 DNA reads TGTGCCAGCAGCTACGAAGACGACCCAGATACGCAGTATTTT.

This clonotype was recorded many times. This CDR3 is CASSLERASTDTQYF. DNA for the CDR3: TGCGCCAGCAGCTTGGAACGGGCAAGCACAGATACGCAGTATTTT. This chain uses TRBV5-1 with TRBJ2-3; D not resolved. V dropped 0 bases and J dropped 0 bases, with 8 bases sitting between them. The length of the CDR3 is 15 residues. Germline loops: CDR1 SGHRS, CDR2 YFSETQ.

The CDR3 sequence is CAITRSLADTQYF. As DNA, the CDR3 is TGTGCCATCACCCGATCATTAGCAGATACGCAGTATTTT. V is TRBV10-3 and J is TRBJ2-3, with unresolved D. V was clipped by 7 bases and J by 4 bases, with 12 bases between them. The CDR3 extends over 13 amino acids. The germline V gene encodes CDR1 ENHRY and CDR2 SYGVKD.

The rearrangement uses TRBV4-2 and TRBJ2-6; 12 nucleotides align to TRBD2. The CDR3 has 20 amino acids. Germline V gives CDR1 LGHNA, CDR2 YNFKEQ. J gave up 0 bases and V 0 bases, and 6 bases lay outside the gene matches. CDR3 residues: CASSQDRLAGGASGANVLTF. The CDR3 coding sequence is TGTGCCAGCAGCCAAGATCGGCTAGCGGGAGGGGCCTCTGGGGCCAACGTCCTGACTTTC.

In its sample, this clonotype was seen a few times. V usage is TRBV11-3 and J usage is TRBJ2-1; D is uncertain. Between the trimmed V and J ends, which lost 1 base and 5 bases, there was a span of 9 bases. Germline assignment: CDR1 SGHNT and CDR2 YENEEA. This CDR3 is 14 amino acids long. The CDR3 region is CASSLARNNNEQFF. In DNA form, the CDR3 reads TGTGCCAGCAGCTTAGCCAGGAATAACAATGAGCAGTTCTTC.

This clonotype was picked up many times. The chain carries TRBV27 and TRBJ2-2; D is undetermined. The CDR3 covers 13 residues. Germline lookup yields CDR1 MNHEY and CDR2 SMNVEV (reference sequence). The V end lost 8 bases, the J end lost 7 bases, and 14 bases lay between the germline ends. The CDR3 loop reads CASSAGSIGELFF. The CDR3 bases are TGTGCCAGCTCGGCCGGATCCATCGGGGAGCTGTTTTTT.

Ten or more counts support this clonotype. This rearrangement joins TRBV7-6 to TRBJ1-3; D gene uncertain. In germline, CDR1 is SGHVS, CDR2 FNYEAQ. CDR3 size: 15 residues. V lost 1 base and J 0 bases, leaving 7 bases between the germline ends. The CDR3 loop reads CASSLGAFSGNTIYF. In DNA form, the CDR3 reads TGTGCCAGCAGCTTAGGGGCCTTCTCTGGAAACACCATATATTTT.

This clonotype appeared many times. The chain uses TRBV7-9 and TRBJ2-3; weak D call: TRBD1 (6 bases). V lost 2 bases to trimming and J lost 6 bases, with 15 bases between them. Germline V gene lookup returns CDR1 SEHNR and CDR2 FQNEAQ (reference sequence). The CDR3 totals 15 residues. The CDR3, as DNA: TGTGCCAGCAGCTTAAGGGCCCCCCAGGGGGATACGCAGTATTTT. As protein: CASSLRAPQGDTQYF.

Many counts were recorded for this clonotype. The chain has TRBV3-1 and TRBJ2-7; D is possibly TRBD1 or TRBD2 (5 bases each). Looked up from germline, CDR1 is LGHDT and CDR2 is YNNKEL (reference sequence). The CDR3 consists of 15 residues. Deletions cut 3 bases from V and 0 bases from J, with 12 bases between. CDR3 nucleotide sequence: TGTGCCAGCAGCCAGAGGGGAGCCCCCTCCTACGAGCAGTACTTC. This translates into CASSQRGAPSYEQYF.

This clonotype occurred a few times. CDR3 bases: TGTGCCAGCGGACTAAAACTAGCGGGAGGTGGAGAGCAGTACTTC. As protein: CASGLKLAGGGEQYF. This chain joins TRBV7-2 and TRBJ2-7; 12 positions agree with TRBD2. The CDR3 is 15 amino acids. V dropped 8 bases and J dropped 7; count of bases not matched to a gene: 12. Germline V gene lookup returns CDR1 SGHTA and CDR2 FQGNSA.

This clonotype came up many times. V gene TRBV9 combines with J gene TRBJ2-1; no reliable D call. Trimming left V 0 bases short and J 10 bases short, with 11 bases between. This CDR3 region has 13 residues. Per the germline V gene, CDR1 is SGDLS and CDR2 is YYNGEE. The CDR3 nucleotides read TGTGCCAGCAGCGTAGGGGGTGGACCCGAGCAGTTCTTC. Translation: CASSVGGGPEQFF. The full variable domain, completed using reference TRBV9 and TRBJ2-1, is DSGVTQTPKHLITATGQRVTLRCSPRSGDLSVYWYQQSLDQGLQFLIQYYNGEERAKGNILERFSAQQFPDLHSELNLSSLELGDSALYFCASSVGGGPEQFFGPGTRLTVL.

The CDR3 reads CASSPAGGAYTEAFF. DNA of the CDR3: TGTGCCAGCAGCCCGGCGGGGGGCGCATATACTGAAGCTTTCTTT. The V and J genes are TRBV7-9 and TRBJ1-1; a possible D gene is TRBD1 (6 bases). Germline CDR1 SEHNR, CDR2 FQNEAQ (reference sequence). V was trimmed by 5 bases and J by 5 bases, leaving 18 bases between them. The CDR3 is made up of 15 amino acids.

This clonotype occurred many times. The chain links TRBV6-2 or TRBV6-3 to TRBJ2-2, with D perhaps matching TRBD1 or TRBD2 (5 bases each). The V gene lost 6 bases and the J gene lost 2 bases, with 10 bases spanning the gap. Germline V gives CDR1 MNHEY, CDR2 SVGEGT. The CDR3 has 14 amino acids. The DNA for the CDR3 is TGTGCCAGCAGCCGGGACGGAAACACCGGGGAGCTGTTTTTT. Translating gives CASSRDGNTGELFF.

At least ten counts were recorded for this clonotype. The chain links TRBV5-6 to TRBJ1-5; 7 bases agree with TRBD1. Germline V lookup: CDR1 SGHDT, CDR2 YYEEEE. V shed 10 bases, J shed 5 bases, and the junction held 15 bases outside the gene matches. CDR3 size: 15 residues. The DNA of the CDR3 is TGTGCCGTCAGGGAGGGGAAAACAGGGGATCAGCCCCAGCATTTT. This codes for CAVREGKTGDQPQHF.

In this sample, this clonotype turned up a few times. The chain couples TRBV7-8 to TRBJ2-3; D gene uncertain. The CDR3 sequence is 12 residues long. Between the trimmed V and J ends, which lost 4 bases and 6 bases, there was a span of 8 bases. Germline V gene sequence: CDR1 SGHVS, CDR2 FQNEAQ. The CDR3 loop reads CASSSVGDTQYF. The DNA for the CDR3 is TGTGCCAGCAGCTCCGTAGGGGATACGCAGTATTTT.

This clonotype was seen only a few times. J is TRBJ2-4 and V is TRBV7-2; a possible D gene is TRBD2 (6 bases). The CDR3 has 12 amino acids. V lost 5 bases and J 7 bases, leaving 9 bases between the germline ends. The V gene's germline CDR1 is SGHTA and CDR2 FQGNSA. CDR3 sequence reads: CASSGGTNIQYF. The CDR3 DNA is TGTGCCAGCAGCGGAGGGACCAACATTCAGTACTTC.

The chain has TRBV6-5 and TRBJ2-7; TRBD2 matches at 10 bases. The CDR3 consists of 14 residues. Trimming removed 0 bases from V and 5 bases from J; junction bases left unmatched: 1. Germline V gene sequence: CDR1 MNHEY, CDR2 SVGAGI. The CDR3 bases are TGTGCCAGCAGTTACTCCCTAGCGGGAGACGAGCAGTACTTC. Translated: CASSYSLAGDEQYF.

CDR3: CSARPGTYYGDYGYTF. The CDR3 region has the DNA TGCAGTGCTAGACCGGGAACATATTATGGGGACTATGGCTACACCTTC. The V gene is TRBV20-1, the J gene TRBJ1-2; D gene uncertain. This CDR3 spans 16 amino acids. V lost 2 bases, J lost 3 bases, and 19 bases lay in between. From germline, CDR1 is DFQATT and CDR2 SNEGSKA (reference sequence).

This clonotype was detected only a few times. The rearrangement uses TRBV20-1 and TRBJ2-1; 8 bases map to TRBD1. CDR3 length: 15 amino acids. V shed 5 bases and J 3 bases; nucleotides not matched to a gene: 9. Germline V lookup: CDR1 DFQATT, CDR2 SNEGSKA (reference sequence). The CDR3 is CSAPDAGGVYNEQFF. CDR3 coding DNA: TGCAGTGCTCCCGACGCAGGGGGCGTCTACAATGAGCAGTTCTTC.

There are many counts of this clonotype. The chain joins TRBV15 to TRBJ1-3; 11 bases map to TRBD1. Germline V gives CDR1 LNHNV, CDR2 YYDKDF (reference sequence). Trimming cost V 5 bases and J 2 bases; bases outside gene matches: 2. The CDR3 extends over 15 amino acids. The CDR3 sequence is CATSRDRGTGNTIYF. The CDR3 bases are TGTGCCACCAGCCGGGACAGGGGGACTGGAAACACCATATATTTT. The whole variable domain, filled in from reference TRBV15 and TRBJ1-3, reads DAMVIQNPRYQVTQFGKPVTLSCSQTLNHNVMYWYQQKSSQAPKLLFHYYDKDFNNEADTPDNFQSRRPNTSFCFLDIRSPGLGDTAMYLCATSRDRGTGNTIYFGEGSWLTVV.

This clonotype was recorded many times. In nucleotides, the CDR3 is TGCGCCAGCAGCTTGGAGGTAGCGCGTCCTTCAAGCACAGATACGCAGTATTTT. Amino acids: CASSLEVARPSSTDTQYF. V is TRBV5-1 and J is TRBJ2-3, with D possibly being TRBD2 (5 bases). The CDR3 sequence is 18 residues long. V was clipped by 0 bases and J by 0 bases, with 17 bases between them. From germline, CDR1 is SGHRS and CDR2 YFSETQ.

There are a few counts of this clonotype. CDR3 bases: TGCGCCAGCAGCCAAGAGGGGGGCGGGGACAGCTTTAACTATGGCTACACCTTC. Protein sequence: CASSQEGGGDSFNYGYTF. V usage is TRBV4-1 and J usage is TRBJ1-2, with TRBD1 matching 7 bases. Trimming cost V 0 bases and J 1 base; bases outside gene matches: 11. This CDR3 has 18 residues. Germline values: CDR1 MGHRA, CDR2 YSYEKL.

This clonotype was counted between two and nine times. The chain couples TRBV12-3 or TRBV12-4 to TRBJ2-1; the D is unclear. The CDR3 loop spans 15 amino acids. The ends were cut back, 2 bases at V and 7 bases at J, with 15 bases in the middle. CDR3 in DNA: TGTGCCAGCAGTTTATTACCGGAAGCGCAAAATGAGCAGTTCTTC. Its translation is CASSLLPEAQNEQFF.

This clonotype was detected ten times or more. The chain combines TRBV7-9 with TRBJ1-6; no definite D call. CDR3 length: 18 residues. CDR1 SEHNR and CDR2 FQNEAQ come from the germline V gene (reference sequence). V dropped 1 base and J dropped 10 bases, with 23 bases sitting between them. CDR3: CASSLGGGGPIGGSPLHF. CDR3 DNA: TGTGCCAGCAGCTTAGGGGGTGGCGGACCCATAGGCGGGTCACCCCTCCACTTT.